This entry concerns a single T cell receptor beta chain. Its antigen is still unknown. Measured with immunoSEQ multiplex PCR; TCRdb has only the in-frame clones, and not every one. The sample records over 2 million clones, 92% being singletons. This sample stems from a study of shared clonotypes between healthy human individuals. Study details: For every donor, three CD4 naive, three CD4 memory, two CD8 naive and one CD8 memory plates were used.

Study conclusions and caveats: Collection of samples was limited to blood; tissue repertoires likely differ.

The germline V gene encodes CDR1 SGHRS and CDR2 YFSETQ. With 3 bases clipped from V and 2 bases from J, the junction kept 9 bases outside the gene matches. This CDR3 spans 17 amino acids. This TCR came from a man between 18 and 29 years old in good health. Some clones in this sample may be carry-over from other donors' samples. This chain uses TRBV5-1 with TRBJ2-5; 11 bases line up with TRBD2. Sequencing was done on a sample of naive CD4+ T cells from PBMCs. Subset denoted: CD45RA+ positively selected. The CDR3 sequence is CASSSGTSGFSQETQYF. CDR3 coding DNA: TGCGCCAGCAGCTCCGGGACTAGCGGATTCTCTCAAGAGACCCAGTACTTC.